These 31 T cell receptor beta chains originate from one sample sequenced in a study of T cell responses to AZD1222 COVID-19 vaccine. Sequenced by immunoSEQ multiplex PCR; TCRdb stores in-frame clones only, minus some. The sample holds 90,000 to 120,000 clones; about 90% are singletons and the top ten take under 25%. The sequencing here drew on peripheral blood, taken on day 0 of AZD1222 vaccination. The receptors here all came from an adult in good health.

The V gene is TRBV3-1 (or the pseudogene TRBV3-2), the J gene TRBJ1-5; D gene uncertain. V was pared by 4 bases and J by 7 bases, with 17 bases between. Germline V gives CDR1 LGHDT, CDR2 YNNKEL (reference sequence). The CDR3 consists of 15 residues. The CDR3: CASSPTSDGRQPQHF. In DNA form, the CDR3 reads TGTGCCAGCAGCCCTACGTCGGACGGCCGGCAGCCCCAGCATTTT.

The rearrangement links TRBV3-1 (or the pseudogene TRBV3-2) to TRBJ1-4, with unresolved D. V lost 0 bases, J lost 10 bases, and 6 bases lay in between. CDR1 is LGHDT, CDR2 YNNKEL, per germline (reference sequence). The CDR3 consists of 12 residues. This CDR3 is CASSQDSAKLFF. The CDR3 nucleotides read TGTGCCAGCAGCCAAGACAGTGCAAAACTGTTTTTT.

The CDR3 DNA is TGTGCCAGCAGCTTAAGACAAACAGATACGCAGTATTTT. As protein: CASSLRQTDTQYF. V gene TRBV7-9 combines with J gene TRBJ2-3; D not certain. The germline V gene has CDR1 SEHNR and CDR2 FQNEAQ (reference sequence). The CDR3 consists of 13 residues. With 2 bases removed from V and 3 bases from J, the gap between germline ends came to 6 bases.

CDR3 amino acids: CASSNNFGLRGNNEQFF. CDR3 DNA sequence: TGTGCCAGCAGCAACAATTTCGGCTTACGGGGGAACAATGAGCAGTTCTTC. The chain couples TRBV5-4 to TRBJ2-1; TRBD2 is a possible D gene (6 bases). Trimming left V 4 bases short and J 5 bases short, with 22 bases between. Germline-derived CDR1 and CDR2 are SGHNT and YYREEE (reference sequence). This CDR3 has 17 residues.

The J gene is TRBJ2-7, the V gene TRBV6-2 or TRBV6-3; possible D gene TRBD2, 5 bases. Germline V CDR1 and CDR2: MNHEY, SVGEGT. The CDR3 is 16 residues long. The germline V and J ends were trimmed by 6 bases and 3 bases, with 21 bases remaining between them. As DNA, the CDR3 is TGTGCCAGCAGCCCCCCAATGTGGGATGGAGGCTACGAGCAGTACTTC. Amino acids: CASSPPMWDGGYEQYF.

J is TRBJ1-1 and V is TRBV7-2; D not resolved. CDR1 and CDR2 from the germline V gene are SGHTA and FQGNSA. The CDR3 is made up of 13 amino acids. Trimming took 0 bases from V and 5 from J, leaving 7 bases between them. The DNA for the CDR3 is TGTGCCAGCAGCTTAGCAGGAGATACTGAAGCTTTCTTT. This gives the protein CASSLAGDTEAFF.

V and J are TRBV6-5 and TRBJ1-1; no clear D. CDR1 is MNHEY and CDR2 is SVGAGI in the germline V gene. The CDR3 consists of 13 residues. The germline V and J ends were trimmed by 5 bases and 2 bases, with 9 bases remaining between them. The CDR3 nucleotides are TGTGCCAGCAGTCTCCCCCGTAACACTGAAGCTTTCTTT. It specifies CASSLPRNTEAFF.

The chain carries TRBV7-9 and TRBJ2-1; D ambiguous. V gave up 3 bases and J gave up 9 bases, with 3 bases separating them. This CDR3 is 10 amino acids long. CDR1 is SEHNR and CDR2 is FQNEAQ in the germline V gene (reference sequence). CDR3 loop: CASSLGEQFF. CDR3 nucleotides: TGTGCCAGCAGCTTGGGTGAGCAGTTCTTC.

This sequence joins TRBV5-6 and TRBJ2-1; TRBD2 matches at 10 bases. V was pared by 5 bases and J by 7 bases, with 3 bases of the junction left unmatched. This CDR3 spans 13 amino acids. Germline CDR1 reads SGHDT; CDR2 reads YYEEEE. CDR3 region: CASRLAGYNEQFF. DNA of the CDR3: TGTGCCAGCAGACTAGCGGGGTATAATGAGCAGTTCTTC.

The CDR3 loop is CASSYDSGTLHF. CDR3 coding DNA: TGTGCCAGCAGTTACGACTCTGGAACCCTCCACTTT. V is TRBV6-6 and J is TRBJ1-6; D gene ambiguous. Germline-derived CDR1 and CDR2 are MNHNY and SVGAGI (reference sequence). V was shortened by 2 bases and J by 14 bases, with 10 bases between the two germline ends. This CDR3 has 12 amino acids.

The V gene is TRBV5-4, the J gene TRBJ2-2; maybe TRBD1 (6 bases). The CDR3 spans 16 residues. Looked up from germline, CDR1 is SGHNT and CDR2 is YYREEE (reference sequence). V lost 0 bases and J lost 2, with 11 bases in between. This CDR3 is CASSLGVGANTGELFF. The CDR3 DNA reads TGTGCCAGCAGCTTGGGGGTGGGGGCAAACACCGGGGAGCTGTTTTTT.

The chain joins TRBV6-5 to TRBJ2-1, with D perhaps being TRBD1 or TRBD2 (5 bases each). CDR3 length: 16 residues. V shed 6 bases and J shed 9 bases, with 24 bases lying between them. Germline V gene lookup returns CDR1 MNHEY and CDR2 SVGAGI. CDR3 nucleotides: TGTGCCAGCAGCTACGACCCGGGACGCCCAAAGGCTGAGCAGTTCTTC. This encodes CASSYDPGRPKAEQFF.

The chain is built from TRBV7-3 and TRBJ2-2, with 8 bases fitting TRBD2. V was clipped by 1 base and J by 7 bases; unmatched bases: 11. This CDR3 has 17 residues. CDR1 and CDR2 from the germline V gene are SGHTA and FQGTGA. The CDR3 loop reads CASSLIGPRSGGGELFF. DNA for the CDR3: TGTGCCAGCAGCTTAATAGGACCGAGAAGCGGGGGCGGGGAGCTGTTTTTT.

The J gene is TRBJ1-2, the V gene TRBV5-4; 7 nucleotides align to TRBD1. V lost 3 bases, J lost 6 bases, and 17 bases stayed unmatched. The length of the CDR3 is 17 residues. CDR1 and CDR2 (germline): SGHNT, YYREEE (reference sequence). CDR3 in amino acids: CASSSGLKKSTGNGYTF. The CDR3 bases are TGTGCCAGCAGCTCGGGACTAAAAAAATCGACAGGGAATGGCTACACCTTC.

CDR3: CASSVGRGGYNEQFF. CDR3 nucleotide sequence: TGTGCCAGCAGCGTAGGACGGGGGGGCTACAATGAGCAGTTCTTC. The gene calls are TRBV9 and TRBJ2-1; 8 bases are a match to TRBD2. Germline loops: CDR1 SGDLS, CDR2 YYNGEE. The CDR3 covers 15 residues. V gave up 0 bases and J gave up 3 bases; unmatched junction bases: 2.

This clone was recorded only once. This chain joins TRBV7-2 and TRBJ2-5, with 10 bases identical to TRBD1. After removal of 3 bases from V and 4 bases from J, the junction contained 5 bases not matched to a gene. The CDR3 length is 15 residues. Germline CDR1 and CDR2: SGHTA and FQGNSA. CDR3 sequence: CASSFRRDRGETQYF. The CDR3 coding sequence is TGTGCCAGCAGCTTCCGCCGGGACAGGGGAGAGACCCAGTACTTC.

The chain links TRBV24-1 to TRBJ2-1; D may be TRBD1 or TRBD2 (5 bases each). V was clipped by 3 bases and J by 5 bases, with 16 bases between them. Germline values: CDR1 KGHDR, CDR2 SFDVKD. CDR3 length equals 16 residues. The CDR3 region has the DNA TGTGCCACCAGTGATACCGGGACCACAACAAACAATGAGCAGTTCTTC. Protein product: CATSDTGTTTNNEQFF.

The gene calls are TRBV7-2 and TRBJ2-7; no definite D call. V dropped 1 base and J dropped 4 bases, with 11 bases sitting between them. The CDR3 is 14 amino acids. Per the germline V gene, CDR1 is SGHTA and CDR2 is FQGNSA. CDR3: CASSLGRKAYEQYF. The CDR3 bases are TGTGCCAGCAGCTTAGGTAGGAAGGCGTACGAGCAGTACTTC.

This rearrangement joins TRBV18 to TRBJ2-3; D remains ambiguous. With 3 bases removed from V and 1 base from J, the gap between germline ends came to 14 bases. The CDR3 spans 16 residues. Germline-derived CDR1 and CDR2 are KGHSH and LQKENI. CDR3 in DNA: TGTGCCAGCTCACCTCAAGTTTCGGACGGCACAGATACGCAGTATTTT. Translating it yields CASSPQVSDGTDTQYF.

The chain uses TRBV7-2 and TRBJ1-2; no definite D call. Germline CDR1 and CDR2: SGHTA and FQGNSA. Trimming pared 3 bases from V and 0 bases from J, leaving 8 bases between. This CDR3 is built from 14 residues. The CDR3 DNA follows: TGTGCCAGCAGCTTCTCCGGATCTAACTATGGCTACACCTTC. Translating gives CASSFSGSNYGYTF.

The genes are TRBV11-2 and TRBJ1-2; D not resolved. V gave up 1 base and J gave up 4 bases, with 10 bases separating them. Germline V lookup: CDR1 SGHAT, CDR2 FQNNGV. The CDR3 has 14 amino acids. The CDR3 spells CASSLGPGTYGYTF. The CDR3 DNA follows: TGTGCCAGCAGCTTAGGTCCAGGAACCTATGGCTACACCTTC.

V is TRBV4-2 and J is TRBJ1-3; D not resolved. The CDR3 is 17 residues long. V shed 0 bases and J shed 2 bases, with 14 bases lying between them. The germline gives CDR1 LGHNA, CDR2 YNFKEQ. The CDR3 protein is CASSQDPRKATGNTIYF. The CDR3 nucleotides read TGTGCCAGCAGCCAAGATCCGCGGAAAGCAACTGGAAACACCATATATTTT.

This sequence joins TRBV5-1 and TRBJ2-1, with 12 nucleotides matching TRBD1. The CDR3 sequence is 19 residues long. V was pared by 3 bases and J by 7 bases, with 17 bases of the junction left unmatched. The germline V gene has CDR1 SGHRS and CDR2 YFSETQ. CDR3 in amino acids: CASSSPGQGAVGLRNEQFF. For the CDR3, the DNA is TGCGCCAGCAGCTCTCCGGGACAGGGGGCGGTGGGGTTAAGGAATGAGCAGTTCTTC.

The DNA for the CDR3 is TGTGCCAGCAGCCAAGAGGCCGCTATTCATAATTCACCCCTCCACTTT. Its translation is CASSQEAAIHNSPLHF. The chain combines TRBV4-2 with TRBJ1-6; the D is unclear. The CDR3 covers 16 residues. V lost 0 bases and J 5 bases, leaving 11 bases between the germline ends. Per the germline V gene, CDR1 is LGHNA and CDR2 is YNFKEQ.

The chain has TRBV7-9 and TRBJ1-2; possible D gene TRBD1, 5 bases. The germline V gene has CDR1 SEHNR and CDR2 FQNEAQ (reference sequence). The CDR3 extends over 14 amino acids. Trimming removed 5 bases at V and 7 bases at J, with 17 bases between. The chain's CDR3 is CASSPTGYGTGYTF. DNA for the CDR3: TGTGCCAGCAGCCCCACAGGCTATGGAACTGGCTACACCTTC.

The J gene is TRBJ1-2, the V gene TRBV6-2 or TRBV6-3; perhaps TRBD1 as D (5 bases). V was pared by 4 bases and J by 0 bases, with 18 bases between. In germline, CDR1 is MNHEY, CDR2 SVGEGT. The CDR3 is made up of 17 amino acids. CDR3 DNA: TGTGCCAGCAGTTCGCGGCAGGGTGAATTTACTAACTATGGCTACACCTTC. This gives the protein CASSSRQGEFTNYGYTF.

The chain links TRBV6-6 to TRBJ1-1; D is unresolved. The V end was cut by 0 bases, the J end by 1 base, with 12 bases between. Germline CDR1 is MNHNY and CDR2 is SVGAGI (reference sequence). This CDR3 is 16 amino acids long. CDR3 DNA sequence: TGTGCCAGCAGTTACTCGGGCGTTGCGGGGAACACTGAAGCTTTCTTT. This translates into CASSYSGVAGNTEAFF.

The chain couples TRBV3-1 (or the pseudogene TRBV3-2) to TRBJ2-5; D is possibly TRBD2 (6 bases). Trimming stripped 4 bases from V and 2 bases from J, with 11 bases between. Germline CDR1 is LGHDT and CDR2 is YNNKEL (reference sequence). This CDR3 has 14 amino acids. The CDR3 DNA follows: TGTGCCAGCAGCCCTGGGGGGTCACAAGAGACCCAGTACTTC. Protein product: CASSPGGSQETQYF.

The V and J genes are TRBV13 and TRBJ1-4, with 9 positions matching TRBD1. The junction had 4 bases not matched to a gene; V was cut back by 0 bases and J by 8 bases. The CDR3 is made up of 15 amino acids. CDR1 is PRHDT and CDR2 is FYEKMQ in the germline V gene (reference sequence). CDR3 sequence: CASSLGTGGREKLFF. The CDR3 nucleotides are TGTGCCAGCAGCTTAGGAACAGGGGGCAGAGAAAAACTGTTTTTT.

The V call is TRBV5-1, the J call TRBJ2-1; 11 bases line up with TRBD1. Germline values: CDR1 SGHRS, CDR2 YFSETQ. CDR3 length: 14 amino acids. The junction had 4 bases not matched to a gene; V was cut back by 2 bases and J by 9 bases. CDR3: CASSFGQGAFEQFF. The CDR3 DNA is TGCGCCAGCAGCTTTGGACAGGGGGCATTTGAGCAGTTCTTC.

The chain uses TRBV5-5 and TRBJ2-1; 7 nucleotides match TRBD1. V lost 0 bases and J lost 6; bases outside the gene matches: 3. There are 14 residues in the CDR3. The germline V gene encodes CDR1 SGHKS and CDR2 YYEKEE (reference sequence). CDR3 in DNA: TGTGCCAGCAGCTTGGGAGCAGGGGGCAATGAGCAGTTCTTC. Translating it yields CASSLGAGGNEQFF. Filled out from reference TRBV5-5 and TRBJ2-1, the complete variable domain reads DAGVTQSPTHLIKTRGQQVTLRCSPISGHKSVSWYQQVLGQGPQFIFQYYEKEERGRGNFPDRFSARQFPNYSSELNVNALLLGDSALYLCASSLGAGGNEQFFGPGTRLTVL.